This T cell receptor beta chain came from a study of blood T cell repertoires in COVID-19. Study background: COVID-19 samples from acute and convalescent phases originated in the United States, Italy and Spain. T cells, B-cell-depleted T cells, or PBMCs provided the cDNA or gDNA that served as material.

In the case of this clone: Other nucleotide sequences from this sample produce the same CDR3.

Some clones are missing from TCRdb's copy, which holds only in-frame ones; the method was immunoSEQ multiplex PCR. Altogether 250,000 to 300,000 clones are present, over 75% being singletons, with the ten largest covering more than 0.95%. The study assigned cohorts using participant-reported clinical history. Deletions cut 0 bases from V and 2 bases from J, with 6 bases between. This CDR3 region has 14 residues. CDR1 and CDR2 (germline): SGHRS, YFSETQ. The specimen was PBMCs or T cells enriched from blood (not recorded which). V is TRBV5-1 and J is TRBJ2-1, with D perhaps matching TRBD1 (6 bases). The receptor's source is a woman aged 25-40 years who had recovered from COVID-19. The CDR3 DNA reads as TGCGCCAGCAGCTTGGGACAGGCCTACAATGAGCAGTTCTTC. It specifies CASSLGQAYNEQFF.